This T cell receptor beta chain was identified during a study of T-cell memory formation after mild COVID-19. Study at large: TCR clusters largely stayed donor specific.

It was 5'RACE with constant-segment primers that produced the TCR alpha and TCR beta cDNA libraries, which carried sample barcodes and UMIs. One entry per CDR3 protein results from TCRdb running MiXCR on the 5' RACE reads. The table includes tens of thousands of distinct CDR3 sequences, around 14% detected once. The germline V gene has CDR1 SEHNR and CDR2 FQNEAQ (reference sequence). V lost 5 bases to trimming and J lost 1 base; unmatched junction nucleotides: 15. This CDR3 is built from 19 residues. The clonotype originates from an adult woman who had mild COVID-19 (a few samples of this study predate the infection). Cell type and time point are not known. The chain uses TRBV7-9 and TRBJ2-3; 10 bases map to TRBD1. What was sequenced was PBMCs or a T cell subset sorted from them (not recorded which). The CDR3 reads CASSTTRTTGTGGTDTQYF. CDR3 DNA: TGTGCCAGCAGCACGACCCGAACGACCGGGACAGGGGGCACAGATACGCAGTATTTT.